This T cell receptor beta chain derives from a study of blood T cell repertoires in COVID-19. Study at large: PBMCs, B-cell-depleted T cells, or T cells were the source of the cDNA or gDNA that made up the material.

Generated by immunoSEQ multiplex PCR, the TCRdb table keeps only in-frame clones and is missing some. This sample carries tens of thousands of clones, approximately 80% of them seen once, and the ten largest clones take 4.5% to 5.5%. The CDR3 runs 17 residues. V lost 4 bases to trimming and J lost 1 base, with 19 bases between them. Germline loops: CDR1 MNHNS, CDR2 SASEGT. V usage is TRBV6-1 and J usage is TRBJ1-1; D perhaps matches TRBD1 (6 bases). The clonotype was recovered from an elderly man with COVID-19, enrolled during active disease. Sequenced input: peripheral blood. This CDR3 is CASSAQGNTGRNTEAFF. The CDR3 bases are TGTGCCAGCAGTGCCCAAGGGAATACAGGGAGGAACACTGAAGCTTTCTTT.